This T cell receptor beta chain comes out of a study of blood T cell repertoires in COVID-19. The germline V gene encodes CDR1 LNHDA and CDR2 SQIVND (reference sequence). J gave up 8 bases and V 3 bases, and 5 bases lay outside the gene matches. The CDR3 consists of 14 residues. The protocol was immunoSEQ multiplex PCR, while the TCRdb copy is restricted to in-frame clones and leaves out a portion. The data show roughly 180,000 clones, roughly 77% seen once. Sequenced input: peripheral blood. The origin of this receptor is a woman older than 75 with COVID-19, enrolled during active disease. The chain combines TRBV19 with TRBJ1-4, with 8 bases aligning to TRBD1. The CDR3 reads CASSIGQGNEKLFF. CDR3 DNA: TGTGCCAGTAGTATCGGACAGGGTAACGAAAAACTGTTTTTT. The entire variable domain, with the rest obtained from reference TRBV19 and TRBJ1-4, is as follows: DGGITQSPKYLFRKEGQNVTLSCEQNLNHDAMYWYRQDPGQGLRLIYYSQIVNDFQKGDIAEGYSVSREKKESFPLTVTSAQKNPTAFYLCASSIGQGNEKLFFGSGTQLSVL.